These T cell receptor beta chains were read from a single sample in a study of T-cell reconstitution after alpha-beta-depleted transplantation in children. One entry per CDR3 protein results from TCRdb running MiXCR on the PCR reads. The sample has a few hundred thousand distinct CDR3 sequences; around 12% are singletons. This specimen was PBMCs from the stem cell graft donor, taken from the stem cell graft. These receptors all come from a human donor who donated a stem cell graft to a child with combined immunodeficiency. Each CDR3 is given with its conserved first and last residue. The D gene is left open where the match is weak. Where a row states a size, it is once, few, many or the class of an expanded clone; other rows omit it.

v_call	j_call	clone_size	d_call	cdr3_aa	cdr3_nt
TRBV6-2/TRBV6-3	TRBJ2-4	.	.	CASSYYRSLAKNIQYF	TGTGCCAGCAGTTACTACAGGAGCCTAGCCAAAAACATTCAGTACTTC
TRBV10-3	TRBJ1-1	few	.	CAIRPGSGGTEAFF	TGTGCCATCAGACCCGGGAGTGGGGGCACTGAAGCTTTCTTT
TRBV29-1	TRBJ2-1	many	.	CSVLRDEQQFF	TGCAGCGTCCTCAGGGACGAACAGCAGTTCTTC
TRBV29-1	TRBJ2-1	many	.	CSVSPWDVYNEQFF	TGCAGCGTCTCACCCTGGGACGTTTACAATGAGCAGTTCTTC
TRBV29-1	TRBJ2-5	.	.	CSVEGGSGVGETQYF	TGCAGCGTTGAAGGAGGCTCAGGGGTTGGGGAGACCCAGTACTTC
TRBV12-3/TRBV12-4	TRBJ2-7	.	TRBD1	CASSPRTGWGLYEQYF	TGTGCCAGCAGTCCTAGGACAGGGTGGGGGTTGTACGAGCAGTACTTC
TRBV2	TRBJ2-4	.	.	CASSEREMIAKNIQYF	TGTGCCAGCAGTGAGAGGGAAATGATAGCCAAAAACATTCAGTACTTC
TRBV20-1	TRBJ2-2	.	.	CSARRETNTGELFF	TGCAGTGCTAGACGGGAGACGAACACCGGGGAGCTGTTTTTT
TRBV5-6	TRBJ2-7	few	.	CASSFGGLSSYEQYF	TGTGCCAGCAGCTTTGGGGGGTTATCTTCCTACGAGCAGTACTTC
TRBV29-1	TRBJ2-7	.	TRBD1	CSVPGQGYEQYF	TGCAGCGTTCCAGGACAGGGCTACGAGCAGTACTTC
TRBV7-2	TRBJ2-1	many	TRBD2	CASSFSGSGYNEQFF	TGTGCCAGCAGCTTTAGCGGGAGTGGATACAATGAGCAGTTCTTC
TRBV4-3	TRBJ2-5	.	TRBD1	CASSQGQGAQTQYF	TGCGCCAGCAGCCAAGGACAGGGGGCACAGACCCAGTACTTC
TRBV27	TRBJ2-7	.	TRBD1	CASSLPGQGREQYF	TGTGCCAGCAGTTTACCGGGACAGGGGAGAGAGCAGTACTTC
TRBV10-3	TRBJ1-5	few	TRBD1	CAISQGQGDNQPQHF	TGTGCCATCAGTCAGGGACAGGGAGACAATCAGCCCCAGCATTTT
TRBV21-1	TRBJ1-3	few	.	CADRTEGNTIYF	TGTGCCGACCGGACCGAAGGAAACACCATATATTTT
TRBV7-3	TRBJ2-1	few	TRBD2	CASSRGLAGPYNEQFF	TGTGCCAGCAGTCGAGGACTAGCGGGACCCTACAATGAGCAGTTCTTC
TRBV10-3	TRBJ2-3	.	.	CAISASGTMTDTQYF	TGTGCCATCAGTGCCTCCGGGACAATGACAGATACGCAGTATTTT
TRBV11-2	TRBJ2-1	.	TRBD1	CASSISGTDVRSSYNEQFF	TGTGCCAGCAGCATCAGTGGGACAGACGTACGCAGCTCCTACAATGAGCAGTTCTTC
TRBV11-2	TRBJ2-3	.	TRBD2	CASSFGSGLLTDTQYF	TGTGCCAGCAGCTTTGGATCGGGACTACTCACAGATACGCAGTATTTT
TRBV6-9	TRBJ2-3	few	.	CASTNVRDLVGVMVDTQYF	TGTGCCAGCACCAACGTCCGGGACCTCGTGGGGGTGATGGTAGATACGCAGTATTTT
TRBV7-2	TRBJ1-2	.	.	CASSPAGHDLILNYGYTF	TGTGCCAGCAGCCCCGCCGGACACGACCTTATCCTCAACTATGGCTACACCTTC
TRBV5-1	TRBJ2-1	.	.	CASSLEDSLNEQFF	TGCGCCAGCAGCTTGGAGGACAGCCTCAATGAGCAGTTCTTC
TRBV20-1	TRBJ2-1	few	TRBD1	CSASPATGWNEQFF	TGCAGTGCTTCCCCTGCGACAGGGTGGAATGAGCAGTTCTTC
TRBV4-3	TRBJ2-7	few	.	CASSQRWQAYEQYF	TGCGCCAGCAGCCAACGGTGGCAGGCCTACGAGCAGTACTTC
TRBV3-1	TRBJ2-7	.	TRBD1	CASSQDLLGTGNEQYF	TGTGCCAGCAGCCAAGATCTTCTAGGGACAGGGAACGAGCAGTACTTC
TRBV29-1	TRBJ1-2	few	.	CSVARGNGYTF	TGCAGCGTTGCACGGGGGAATGGCTACACCTTC
TRBV24-1	TRBJ2-7	few	.	CATSARAKSEQYF	TGTGCCACCAGTGCCAGGGCAAAATCCGAGCAGTACTTC
TRBV24-1	TRBJ1-5	.	TRBD1	CATSDLTGGEDGRPQHF	TGTGCCACCAGTGATCTCACAGGGGGCGAGGATGGTAGGCCCCAGCATTTT
TRBV7-6	TRBJ2-1	.	.	CASSSRQDYNEQFF	TGTGCCAGCAGCTCCCGACAGGACTACAATGAGCAGTTCTTC
TRBV30	TRBJ2-7	.	.	CAWVSNVYEQYF	TGTGCCTGGGTCTCCAACGTCTACGAGCAGTACTTC
TRBV2	TRBJ2-1	.	TRBD2	CASTQLAGGYNEQFF	TGTGCCAGCACCCAACTAGCGGGGGGCTACAATGAGCAGTTCTTC
TRBV11-1	TRBJ2-1	.	TRBD2	CASRDLGDGLAGYDEQFF	TGTGCCAGCAGGGACCTTGGGGACGGACTAGCGGGATACGATGAGCAGTTCTTC
TRBV29-1	TRBJ1-5	many	.	CSVGGNSNQPQHF	TGCAGCGTTGGTGGGAATAGCAATCAGCCCCAGCATTTT
TRBV29-1	TRBJ2-1	many	TRBD1	CSVGFTRGYNEQFF	TGCAGCGTTGGGTTTACCAGGGGGTACAATGAGCAGTTCTTC
TRBV5-6	TRBJ2-7	many	TRBD1	CASSLLRQGTYEQYF	TGTGCCAGCAGCTTGCTAAGACAGGGGACCTACGAGCAGTACTTC
TRBV7-2	TRBJ2-1	many	.	CASSLGPTGNEQFF	TGTGCCAGCAGCTTAGGACCCACAGGCAATGAGCAGTTCTTC
TRBV7-2	TRBJ2-3	many	TRBD2	CASSFASGSWTDTQYF	TGTGCCAGCAGCTTCGCTAGCGGGAGCTGGACAGATACGCAGTATTTT
TRBV5-1	TRBJ2-2	few	TRBD1	CASSPIGQGFRGGELFF	TGCGCCAGCAGCCCAATCGGACAGGGGTTTAGAGGCGGGGAGCTGTTTTTT
TRBV7-3	TRBJ2-1	few	.	CASSSQGGGSYNEQFF	TGTGCCAGCAGCTCACAGGGGGGGGGCTCCTACAATGAGCAGTTCTTC
TRBV7-2	TRBJ2-4	few	.	CASSLFGDIQYF	TGTGCCAGCAGCTTGTTCGGGGACATTCAGTACTTC
TRBV12-3/TRBV12-4	TRBJ2-1	many	.	CASSLIRTNEQFF	TGTGCCAGCAGTCTAATTCGGACCAATGAGCAGTTCTTC
TRBV5-1	TRBJ2-3	few	TRBD2	CASSSHPIGLESTDTQYF	TGCGCCAGCAGCTCCCACCCGATCGGACTAGAAAGCACAGATACGCAGTATTTT
TRBV5-5	TRBJ2-1	.	TRBD2	CASSLIAGVRYNEQFF	TGTGCCAGCAGCTTGATAGCGGGGGTGCGGTACAATGAGCAGTTCTTC
TRBV6-1	TRBJ1-1	.	TRBD1	CASKDRGNTEAFF	TGTGCCAGCAAGGACAGGGGGAACACTGAAGCTTTCTTT
TRBV11-1	TRBJ1-1	.	TRBD1	CASSKAHRGMNTEAFF	TGTGCCAGCTCAAAGGCCCACAGGGGCATGAACACTGAAGCTTTCTTT
TRBV7-2	TRBJ2-1	.	.	CASSRAGPPTYNEQFF	TGTGCCAGCAGCCGCGCCGGGCCGCCAACCTACAATGAGCAGTTCTTC
TRBV4-3	TRBJ2-3	many	TRBD2	CASSQDTSGSFTDTQYF	TGCGCCAGCAGCCAAGATACTAGCGGGAGTTTCACAGATACGCAGTATTTT
TRBV30	TRBJ1-4	.	TRBD1	CACDRGTNEKLFF	TGTGCCTGTGACAGGGGAACTAATGAAAAACTGTTTTTT
TRBV6-2/TRBV6-3	TRBJ2-7	many	.	CASSYQGYEQYF	TGTGCCAGCAGTTACCAGGGATACGAGCAGTACTTC
TRBV20-1	TRBJ2-3	few	.	CSAREHPSDTQYF	TGCAGTGCTAGAGAGCACCCTTCAGATACGCAGTATTTT